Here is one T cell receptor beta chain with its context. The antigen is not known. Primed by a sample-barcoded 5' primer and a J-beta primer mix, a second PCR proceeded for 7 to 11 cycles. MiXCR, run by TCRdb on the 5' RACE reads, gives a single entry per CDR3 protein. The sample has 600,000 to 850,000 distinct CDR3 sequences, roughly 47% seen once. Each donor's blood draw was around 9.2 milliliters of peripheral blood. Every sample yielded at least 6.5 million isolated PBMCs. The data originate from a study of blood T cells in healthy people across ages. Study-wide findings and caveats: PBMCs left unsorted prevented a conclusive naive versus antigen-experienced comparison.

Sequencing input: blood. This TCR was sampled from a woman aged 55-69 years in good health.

For the CDR3, the DNA is TGTGCCAGCAGTTCGACAGGGGAAGGGACTGAAGCTTTCTTT. It specifies CASSSTGEGTEAFF. V is TRBV12-3 or TRBV12-4 and J is TRBJ1-1, with TRBD1 matching over 8 bases. V dropped 4 bases and J dropped 5; count of bases not matched to a gene: 6. This CDR3 has 14 residues.